These 20 T cell receptor beta chains share one sample of origin, sequenced in a study of cytomegalovirus exposure and HLA in healthy donors. PCR involved 60 Vbeta and 13 Jbeta primers. Method: immunoSEQ multiplex PCR; TCRdb's copy keeps in-frame clones and lacks some. This table has around 200,000 clones, 75% to 85% appearing once. Sample: PBMCs. These receptors were obtained from a boy aged 5-17 years in good health and CMV-seronegative.

The V call is TRBV30, the J call TRBJ1-6; unclear D gene. CDR3 length: 18 amino acids. In germline, CDR1 is GTSNPN, CDR2 SVGIG (reference sequence). V was trimmed by 2 bases and J by 0 bases, leaving 17 bases between them. CDR3 nucleotides: TGTGCCTGGAGTTCCAGGTTTTTCTATAGCTCCTATAATTCACCCCTCCACTTT. Its translation is CAWSSRFFYSSYNSPLHF.

CDR3 in amino acids: CASSFTGGGLSTDTQYF. The CDR3 coding sequence is TGTGCCAGCAGCTTTACAGGGGGGGGCCTCAGCACAGATACGCAGTATTTT. The V and J genes are TRBV11-2 and TRBJ2-3, with D maybe TRBD1 (8 bases). V was shortened by 3 bases and J by 0 bases, with 16 bases between the two germline ends. The CDR3 has 17 amino acids. Germline loops: CDR1 SGHAT, CDR2 FQNNGV.

The V and J genes are TRBV7-9 and TRBJ2-1; 10 bases match TRBD2. Losses at the gene ends were 3 bases for V and 9 bases for J; bases not matched to a gene: 8. This CDR3 contains 15 residues. From germline, CDR1 is SEHNR and CDR2 FQNEAQ (reference sequence). The CDR3 protein is CASSLPSGSDPEQFF. DNA of the CDR3: TGTGCCAGCAGCTTGCCTAGCGGGAGCGACCCTGAGCAGTTCTTC.

The chain is built from TRBV4-1 and TRBJ1-1, with D possibly being TRBD1 (5 bases). Germline CDR1 is MGHRA and CDR2 is YSYEKL. The CDR3 is 16 amino acids. V lost 1 base and J 3 bases, leaving 15 bases between the germline ends. The CDR3 region has the DNA TGCGCCAGCAGCCAAGGAGGGGCAGGGAGGTACACTGAAGCTTTCTTT. Encoded protein: CASSQGGAGRYTEAFF.

Only one count was recorded for this clone. The gene calls are TRBV7-9 and TRBJ2-3; tentatively, D is TRBD2 (5 bases). The CDR3 sequence is 15 residues long. Trimming removed 5 bases from V and 0 bases from J, with 12 bases in between. Germline V gene data show CDR1 as SEHNR and CDR2 as FQNEAQ (reference sequence). In DNA form, the CDR3 reads TGTGCCAGCAGCCCGATCAGAGGGAGCACAGATACGCAGTATTTT. This translates into CASSPIRGSTDTQYF.

A single count supports this clone. The V gene is TRBV11-1, the J gene TRBJ2-5; TRBD2 agrees at 9 bases. TRBJ2-7 explains the end of the DNA better; the J call may be wrong. This CDR3 contains 15 residues. Germline-derived CDR1 and CDR2 are SGHAT and FQDESV (reference sequence). CDR3 loop: CASSFRLAGPYEQYF. DNA for the CDR3: TGTGCCAGCAGCTTTCGCCTAGCGGGGCCCTACGAGCAGTACTTC.

The J gene is TRBJ2-7, the V gene TRBV7-8; 8 nucleotides agree with TRBD2. The CDR3 length is 15 residues. Germline loops: CDR1 SGHVS, CDR2 FQNEAQ. With 4 bases clipped from V and 3 bases from J, the junction kept 8 bases outside the gene matches. The CDR3 region is CASSSPAREVYEQYF. Here the CDR3 DNA reads TGTGCCAGCAGCTCTCCGGCGCGGGAGGTCTACGAGCAGTACTTC.

The chain joins TRBV6-5 to TRBJ2-1; 11 bases map to TRBD2. V lost 4 bases, J lost 4 bases, and 3 bases stayed unmatched. The CDR3 consists of 15 residues. Germline V gene lookup returns CDR1 MNHEY and CDR2 SVGAGI. CDR3 loop: CASSSTSGTYNEQFF. The CDR3 nucleotides read TGTGCCAGCAGTTCGACTAGCGGGACGTACAATGAGCAGTTCTTC.

The rearrangement links TRBV19 to TRBJ1-1; D perhaps matches TRBD1 (5 bases). Deletions cut 3 bases from V and 1 base from J, with 9 bases between. The CDR3 sequence is 14 residues long. Germline loops: CDR1 LNHDA, CDR2 SQIVND (reference sequence). The CDR3 sequence: CASSIHRRNTEAFF. DNA for the CDR3: TGTGCCAGTAGTATCCACAGGAGGAACACTGAAGCTTTCTTT.

The CDR3 DNA sequence: TGTGCCAGCAGCACTGGGGGCTATCACTATGGCTACACCTTC. Its protein product is CASSTGGYHYGYTF. The rearrangement uses TRBV9 and TRBJ1-2; TRBD1 is a possible D gene (6 bases). V gave up 4 bases and J gave up 3 bases, with 13 bases separating them. CDR1 and CDR2 (germline): SGDLS, YYNGEE. The CDR3 sequence is 14 residues long.

The chain joins TRBV7-9 to TRBJ2-1; D ambiguous. CDR3 length: 15 amino acids. V was clipped by 5 bases and J by 0 bases, with 11 bases between them. CDR1 is SEHNR, CDR2 FQNEAQ, per germline (reference sequence). CDR3 coding DNA: TGTGCCAGCAGCCGAGACTGGAGCTCCTACAATGAGCAGTTCTTC. Translating it yields CASSRDWSSYNEQFF.

A word on this clone: The junction departs from the called germline gene at one end, perhaps through a read error. V gene TRBV7-9 combines with J gene TRBJ2-6, with a weak D call TRBD2 (7 bases). CDR1 is SEHNR, CDR2 FQNEAQ, per germline (reference sequence). This CDR3 has 17 amino acids. CDR3 nucleotide sequence: TGTTCCAGCAGCTTTGGAGGGGGGGGCTCTGGGGCCAACGTCCTGACTTTC. Translated, it gives CSSSFGGGGSGANVLTF.

In regard to this clone: This same CDR3 is encoded by further DNA sequences in the sample. This rearrangement joins TRBV6-5 to TRBJ1-1; D remains ambiguous. This CDR3 comprises 14 residues. CDR1 is MNHEY and CDR2 is SVGAGI in the germline V gene. Trimming left V 0 bases short and J 2 bases short, with 7 bases between. The CDR3 reads CASSYSRGNTEAFF. The DNA of the CDR3 is TGTGCCAGCAGTTACTCGCGGGGTAACACTGAAGCTTTCTTT.

J is TRBJ2-5 and V is TRBV2; the match to TRBD1 covers 8 bases. The length of the CDR3 is 12 residues. The trim removed 6 bases at V and 13 bases at J, leaving 10 bases unmatched. Germline lookup yields CDR1 SNHLY and CDR2 FYNNEI. The CDR3 reads CASSGGRTGPYF. The CDR3 nucleotides are TGTGCCAGCAGCGGGGGACGGACAGGGCCGTACTTC.

A remark on this clone: The germline gene is not matched at one end of the junction; a read error may be the cause. This chain joins TRBV5-4 and TRBJ1-2; the match to TRBD1 covers 7 bases. Germline V lookup: CDR1 SGHNT, CDR2 YYREEE (reference sequence). This CDR3 has 14 residues. CDR3 protein: CASRGDSETSHYTF. CDR3 sequence (DNA): TGCGCCAGCAGGGGGGACAGCGAGACTTCTCACTACACCTTC.

The V gene is TRBV18, the J gene TRBJ1-3; D unclear. V lost 0 bases and J lost 2, with 8 bases in between. This CDR3 spans 15 amino acids. Germline V gene data show CDR1 as KGHSH and CDR2 as LQKENI. In nucleotides, the CDR3 is TGTGCCAGCTCACCACCCACAGCTCCTGGAAACACCATATATTTT. Protein sequence: CASSPPTAPGNTIYF.

This chain connects TRBV18 to TRBJ1-5; 12 bases map to TRBD1. Trimming at V came to 4 bases and at J to 7 bases, leaving 5 bases not matched to a gene. Germline assignment: CDR1 KGHSH and CDR2 LQKENI. The CDR3 consists of 15 residues. CDR3 nucleotide sequence: TGTGCCAGCTCACAGGGACAGGGGGCGGGACAGCCCCAGCATTTT. Amino acids: CASSQGQGAGQPQHF.

The gene calls are TRBV19 and TRBJ2-3; tentatively, D is TRBD2 (7 bases). Trimming cost V 1 base and J 1 base, with 12 bases left between them. The CDR3 length is 16 residues. Germline V gene data show CDR1 as LNHDA and CDR2 as SQIVND (reference sequence). The CDR3 reads CASSIAFGGRTDTQYF. The DNA for the CDR3 is TGTGCCAGTAGTATAGCATTCGGGGGGCGCACAGATACGCAGTATTTT.

The chain carries TRBV9 and TRBJ2-1, with D unresolved. The CDR3 totals 16 residues. Germline CDR1 reads SGDLS; CDR2 reads YYNGEE. V lost 1 base and J lost 3, with 14 bases in between. The CDR3 nucleotides are TGTGCCAGCAGCGTATTTAAGTCTAGTAACTACAATGAGCAGTTCTTC. It codes for CASSVFKSSNYNEQFF.

This sequence joins TRBV9 and TRBJ2-5, with D tentatively TRBD1 (5 bases). This CDR3 spans 15 amino acids. The germline V and J ends were trimmed by 0 bases and 6 bases, with 15 bases remaining between them. CDR1 is SGDLS, CDR2 YYNGEE, per germline. The CDR3 here is CASSVEGWQGKTQYF. CDR3 sequence (DNA): TGTGCCAGCAGCGTAGAAGGCTGGCAGGGAAAGACCCAGTACTTC.